This T cell receptor beta chain was captured by sequencing in a study of response to subunit inactivated influenza vaccine. This clonotype has just a few counts. Its antigen is undetermined. Study-wide results and limits: Authors suggested seasonal influenza vaccinations each recruit few new T cells.

Deletions cut 4 bases from V and 6 bases from J, with 15 bases between. The CDR3 sequence is 15 residues long. Germline CDR1 reads MNHNS; CDR2 reads SASEGT. TCRdb used MiXCR to reprocess the RT-PCR reads, holding one entry per CDR3 protein. The repertoire has roughly 190,000 distinct CDR3 sequences, roughly an eighth of them found once; the top ten carry under 30%. V is TRBV6-1 and J is TRBJ2-2; D is undetermined. The sequences come from CD8+ T cells sorted from PBMCs, collected more than 4 days after vaccination. This receptor was identified in a man in his fifties or sixties who received an inactivated influenza vaccine. The CDR3, as DNA: TGTGCCAGCAGTGTCCATGGGTCGGGCGCCGGGGAGCTGTTTTTT. It is translated as CASSVHGSGAGELFF.